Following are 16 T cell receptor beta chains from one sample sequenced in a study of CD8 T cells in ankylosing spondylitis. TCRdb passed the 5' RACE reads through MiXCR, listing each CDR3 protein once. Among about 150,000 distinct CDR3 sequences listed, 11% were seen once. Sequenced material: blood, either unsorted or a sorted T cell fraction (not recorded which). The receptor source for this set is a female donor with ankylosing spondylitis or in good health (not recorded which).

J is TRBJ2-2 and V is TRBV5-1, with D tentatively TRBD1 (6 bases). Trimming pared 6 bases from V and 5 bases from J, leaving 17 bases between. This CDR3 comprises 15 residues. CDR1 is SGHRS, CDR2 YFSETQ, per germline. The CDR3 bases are TGCGCCAGCACCCGGACAGAAACTAGGACCGGGGAGCTGTTTTTT. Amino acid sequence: CASTRTETRTGELFF.

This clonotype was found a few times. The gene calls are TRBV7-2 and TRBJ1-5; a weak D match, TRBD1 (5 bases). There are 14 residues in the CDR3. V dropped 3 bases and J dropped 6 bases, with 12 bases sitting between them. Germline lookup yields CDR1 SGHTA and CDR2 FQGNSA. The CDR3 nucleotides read TGTGCCAGCAGCTTCCAGGGTGGTAGTCAGCCCCAGCATTTT. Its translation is CASSFQGGSQPQHF.

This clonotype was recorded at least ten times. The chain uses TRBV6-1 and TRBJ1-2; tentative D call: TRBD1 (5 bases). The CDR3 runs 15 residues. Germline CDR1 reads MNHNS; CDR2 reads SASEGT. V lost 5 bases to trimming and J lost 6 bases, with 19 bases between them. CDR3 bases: TGTGCCAGCAGTAGCAGGGCTCCGAGGGGAAATGGCTACACCTTC. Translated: CASSSRAPRGNGYTF.

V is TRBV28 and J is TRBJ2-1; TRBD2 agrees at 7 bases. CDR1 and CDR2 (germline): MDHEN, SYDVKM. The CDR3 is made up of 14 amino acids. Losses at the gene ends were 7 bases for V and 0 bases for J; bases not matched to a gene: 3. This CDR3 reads CASTRGGSYNEQFF. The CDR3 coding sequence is TGTGCCAGCACCCGCGGGGGCTCCTACAATGAGCAGTTCTTC.

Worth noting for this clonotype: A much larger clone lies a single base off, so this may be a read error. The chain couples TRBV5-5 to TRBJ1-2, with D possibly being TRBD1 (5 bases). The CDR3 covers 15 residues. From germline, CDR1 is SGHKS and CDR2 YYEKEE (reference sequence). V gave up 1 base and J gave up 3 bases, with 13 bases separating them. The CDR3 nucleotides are TGTGCCAGCAGCTTGAGGTACAGGTTTTACTATGGCTACACCTTC. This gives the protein CASSLRYRFYYGYTF.

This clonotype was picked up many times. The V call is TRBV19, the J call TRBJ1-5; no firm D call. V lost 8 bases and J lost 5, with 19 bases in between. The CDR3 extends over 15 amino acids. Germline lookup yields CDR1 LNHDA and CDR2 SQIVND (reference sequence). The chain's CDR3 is CASERALSNHQPQHF. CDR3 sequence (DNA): TGTGCCAGTGAAAGAGCCTTGTCCAACCATCAGCCCCAGCATTTT.

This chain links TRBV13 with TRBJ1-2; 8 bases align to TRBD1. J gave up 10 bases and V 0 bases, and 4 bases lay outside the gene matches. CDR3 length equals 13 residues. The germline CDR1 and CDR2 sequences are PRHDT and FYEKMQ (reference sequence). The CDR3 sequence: CASSLGDREVYTF. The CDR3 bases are TGTGCCAGCAGCTTAGGGGACAGGGAAGTCTACACCTTC.

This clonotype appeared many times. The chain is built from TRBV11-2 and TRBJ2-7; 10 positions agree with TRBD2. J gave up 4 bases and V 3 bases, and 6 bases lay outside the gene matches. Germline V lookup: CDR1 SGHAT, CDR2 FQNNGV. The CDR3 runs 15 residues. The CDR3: CASSFASGRLYEQYF. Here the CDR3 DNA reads TGTGCCAGCAGCTTTGCTAGCGGGAGACTTTACGAGCAGTACTTC.

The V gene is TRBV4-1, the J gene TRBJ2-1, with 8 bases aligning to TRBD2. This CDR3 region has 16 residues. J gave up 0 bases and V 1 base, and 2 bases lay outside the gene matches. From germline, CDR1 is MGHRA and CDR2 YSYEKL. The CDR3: CASSQALAGSYNEQFF. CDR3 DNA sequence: TGCGCCAGCAGCCAAGCTCTAGCGGGCTCCTACAATGAGCAGTTCTTC.

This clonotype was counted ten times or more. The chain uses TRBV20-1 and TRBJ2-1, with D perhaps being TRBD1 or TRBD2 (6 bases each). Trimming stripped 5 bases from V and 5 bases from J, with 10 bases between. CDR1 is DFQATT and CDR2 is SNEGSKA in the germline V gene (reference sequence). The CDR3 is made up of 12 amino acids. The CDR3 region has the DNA TGCAGTGCTCCCGGGGGCCACAATGAGCAGTTCTTC. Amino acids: CSAPGGHNEQFF.

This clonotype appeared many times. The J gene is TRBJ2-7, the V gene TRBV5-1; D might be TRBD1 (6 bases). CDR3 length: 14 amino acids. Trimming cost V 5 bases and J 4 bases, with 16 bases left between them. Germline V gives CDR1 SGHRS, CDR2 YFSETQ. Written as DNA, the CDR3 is TGCGCCAGCAGGCTGACAGGAAACAATTACGAGCAGTACTTC. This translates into CASRLTGNNYEQYF.

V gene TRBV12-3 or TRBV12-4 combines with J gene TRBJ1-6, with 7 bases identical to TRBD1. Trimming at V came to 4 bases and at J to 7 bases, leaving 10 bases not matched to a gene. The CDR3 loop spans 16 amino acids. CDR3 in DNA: TGTGCCAGCAGTTCGCACTCGACAGGGCTAAATTCACCCCTCCACTTT. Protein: CASSSHSTGLNSPLHF.

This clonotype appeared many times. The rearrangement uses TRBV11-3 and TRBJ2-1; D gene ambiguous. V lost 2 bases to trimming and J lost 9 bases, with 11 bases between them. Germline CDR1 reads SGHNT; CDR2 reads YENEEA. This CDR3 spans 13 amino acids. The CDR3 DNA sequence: TGTGCCAGCAGCTTAATAGTTGGTGGTGAGCAGTTCTTC. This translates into CASSLIVGGEQFF.

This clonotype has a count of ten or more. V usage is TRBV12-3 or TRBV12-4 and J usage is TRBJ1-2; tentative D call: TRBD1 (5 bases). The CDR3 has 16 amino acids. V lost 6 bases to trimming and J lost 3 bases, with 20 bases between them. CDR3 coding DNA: TGTGCCAGCAGCCCCTTCCCGACGGGGGTAGACTATGGCTACACCTTC. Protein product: CASSPFPTGVDYGYTF.

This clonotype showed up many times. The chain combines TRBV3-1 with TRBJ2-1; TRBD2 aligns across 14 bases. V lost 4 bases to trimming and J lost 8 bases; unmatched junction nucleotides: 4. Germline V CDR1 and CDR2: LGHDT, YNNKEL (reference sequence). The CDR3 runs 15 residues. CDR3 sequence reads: CASSRGTSGSYEQFF. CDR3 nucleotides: TGTGCCAGCAGCCGAGGGACTAGCGGGAGTTATGAGCAGTTCTTC.

The CDR3 spells CASSSGWSYEQYF. As DNA, the CDR3 is TGTGCCAGCAGTTCGGGATGGTCGTACGAGCAGTACTTC. V usage is TRBV27 and J usage is TRBJ2-7; TRBD2 might be the D (5 bases). Germline V gene data show CDR1 as MNHEY and CDR2 as SMNVEV (reference sequence). With 4 bases removed from V and 4 bases from J, the gap between germline ends came to 11 bases. The CDR3 runs 13 residues.